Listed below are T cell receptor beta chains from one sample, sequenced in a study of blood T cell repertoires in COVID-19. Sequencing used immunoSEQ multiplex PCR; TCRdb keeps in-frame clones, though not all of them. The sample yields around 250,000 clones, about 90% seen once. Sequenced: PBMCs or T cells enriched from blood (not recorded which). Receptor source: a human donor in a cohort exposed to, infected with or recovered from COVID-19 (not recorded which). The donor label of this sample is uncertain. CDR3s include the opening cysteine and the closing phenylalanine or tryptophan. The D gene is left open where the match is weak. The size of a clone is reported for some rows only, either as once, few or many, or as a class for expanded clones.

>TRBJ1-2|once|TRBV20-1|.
CSARQTDGYTF
TGCAGTGCTCGACAGACGGATGGCTACACCTTC
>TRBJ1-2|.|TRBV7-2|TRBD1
CASSLGGQGNYGYTF
TGTGCCAGCAGCTTGGGGGGACAGGGTAACTATGGCTACACCTTC
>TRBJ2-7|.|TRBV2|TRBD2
CASSLRGVEEQYF
TGTGCCAGCAGTCTGCGGGGGGTGGAAGAGCAGTACTTC
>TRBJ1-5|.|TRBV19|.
CASMERGNQPQHF
TGTGCCAGTATGGAAAGGGGGAATCAGCCCCAGCATTTT
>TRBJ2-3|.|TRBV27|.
CASSFGLATDTQYF
TGTGCCAGCAGTTTCGGGTTAGCAACAGATACGCAGTATTTT
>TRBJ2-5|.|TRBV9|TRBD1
CASSVRQGAIETQYF
TGTGCCAGCAGCGTTCGACAGGGGGCAATCGAGACCCAGTACTTC
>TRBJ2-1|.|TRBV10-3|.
CAISESGDTYNEQFF
TGTGCCATCAGTGAATCCGGGGACACCTACAATGAGCAGTTCTTC
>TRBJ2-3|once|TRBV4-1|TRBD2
CASSHSSGPTDTQYF
TGCGCCAGCAGCCACTCTAGCGGGCCCACAGATACGCAGTATTTT
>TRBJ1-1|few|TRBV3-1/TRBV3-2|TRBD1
CASSRRQGGTEAFF
TGTGCCAGCAGCCGCCGACAGGGCGGGACTGAAGCTTTCTTT
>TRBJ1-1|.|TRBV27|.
CASSEEGFMNTEAFF
TGTGCCAGCAGTGAAGAGGGTTTTATGAACACTGAAGCTTTCTTT
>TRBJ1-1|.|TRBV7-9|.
CASSILSGDTEAFF
TGTGCCAGCAGCATTCTCTCGGGAGACACTGAAGCTTTCTTT
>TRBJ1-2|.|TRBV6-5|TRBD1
CASSPLSTGVGYTF
TGTGCCAGCAGTCCTTTATCGACAGGGGTCGGCTACACCTTC
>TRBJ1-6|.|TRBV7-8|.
CASSPGNSPLHF
TGTGCCAGCAGCCCAGGGAACTCACCCCTCCACTTT
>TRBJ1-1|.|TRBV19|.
CASSPGQKGTEAFF
TGTGCCAGTAGTCCCGGACAGAAGGGGACTGAAGCTTTCTTT
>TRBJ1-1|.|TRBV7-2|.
CASSLGWASEAFF
TGTGCCAGCAGCTTAGGGTGGGCCTCGGAAGCTTTCTTT
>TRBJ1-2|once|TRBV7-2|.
CASRLGGNYGYTF
TGTGCCAGCAGATTGGGGGGGAACTATGGCTACACCTTC
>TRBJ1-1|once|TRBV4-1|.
CASSQQGYTEAFF
TGCGCCAGCAGCCAACAGGGGTACACTGAAGCTTTCTTT
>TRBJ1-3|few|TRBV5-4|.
CASSDGQGNTIYF
TGTGCCAGCAGCGACGGACAGGGAAACACCATATATTTT
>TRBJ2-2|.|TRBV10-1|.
CASSRGSTGELFF
TGCGCCAGCAGCCGGGGGAGCACCGGGGAGCTGTTTTTT
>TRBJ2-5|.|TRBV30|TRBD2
CAWSVLQTSGATQETQYF
TGTGCCTGGAGTGTACTGCAGACTAGCGGGGCGACCCAAGAGACCCAGTACTTC